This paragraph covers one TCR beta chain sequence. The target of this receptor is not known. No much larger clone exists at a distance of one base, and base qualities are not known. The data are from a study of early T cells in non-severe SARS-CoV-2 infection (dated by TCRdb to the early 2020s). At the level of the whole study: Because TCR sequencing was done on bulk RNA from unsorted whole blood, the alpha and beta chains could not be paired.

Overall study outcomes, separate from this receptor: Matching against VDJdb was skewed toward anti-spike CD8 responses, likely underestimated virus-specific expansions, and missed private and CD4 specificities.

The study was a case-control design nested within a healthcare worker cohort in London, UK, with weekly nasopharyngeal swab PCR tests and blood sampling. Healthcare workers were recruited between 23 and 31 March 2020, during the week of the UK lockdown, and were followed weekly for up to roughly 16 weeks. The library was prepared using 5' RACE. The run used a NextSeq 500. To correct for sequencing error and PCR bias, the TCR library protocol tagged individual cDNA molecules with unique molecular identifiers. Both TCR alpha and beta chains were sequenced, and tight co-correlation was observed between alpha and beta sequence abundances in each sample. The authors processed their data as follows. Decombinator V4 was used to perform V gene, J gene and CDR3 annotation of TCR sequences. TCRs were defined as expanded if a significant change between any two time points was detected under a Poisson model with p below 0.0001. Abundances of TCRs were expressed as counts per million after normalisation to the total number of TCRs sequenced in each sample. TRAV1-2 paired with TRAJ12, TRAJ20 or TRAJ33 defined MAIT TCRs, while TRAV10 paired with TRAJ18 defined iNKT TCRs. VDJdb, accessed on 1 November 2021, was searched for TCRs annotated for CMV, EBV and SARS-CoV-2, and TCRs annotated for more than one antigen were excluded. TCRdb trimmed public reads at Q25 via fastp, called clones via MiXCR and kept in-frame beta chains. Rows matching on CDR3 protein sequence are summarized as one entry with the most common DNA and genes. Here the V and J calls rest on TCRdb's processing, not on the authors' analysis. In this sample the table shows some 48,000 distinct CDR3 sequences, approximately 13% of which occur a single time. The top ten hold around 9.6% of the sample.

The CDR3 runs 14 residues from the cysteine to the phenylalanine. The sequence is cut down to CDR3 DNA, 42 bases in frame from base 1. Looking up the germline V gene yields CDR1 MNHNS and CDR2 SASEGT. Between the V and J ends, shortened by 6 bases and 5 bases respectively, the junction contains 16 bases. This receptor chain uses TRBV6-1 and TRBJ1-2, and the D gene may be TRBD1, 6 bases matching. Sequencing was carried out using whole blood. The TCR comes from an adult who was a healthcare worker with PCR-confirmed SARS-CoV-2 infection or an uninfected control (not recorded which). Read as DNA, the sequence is TGTGCCAGCAGGGATCCGGACAGATTATATGGCTACACCTTC. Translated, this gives CASRDPDRLYGYTF.